Sequencing of this TCR beta chain was carried out in a study of control samples from healthy donors and cancer patients (dated by TCRdb to the early 2020s). Between the V and J ends, shortened by 9 bases and 3 bases respectively, the junction contains 17 bases. For CDR1 and CDR2, the germline V gene (reference sequence) lists LNHDA and SQIVND. Counted from cysteine to phenylalanine, this CDR3 has 14 amino acids. Of all the DNA, just the CDR3 is kept, 42 bases in frame from base 1. About this clone: This clone's antigen is unknown. It has no much larger one-base neighbor in the sample; base qualities were not kept.

Receptor libraries were prepared by the immunoSEQ multiplex PCR assay. Drawn from immuneACCESS, this table holds only the in-frame rearrangements with V and J called that TCRdb kept. Clones are partly lost; checked studies trace under half to an unresolved V gene and leave the rest unexplained. The sample table lists about 140,000 clones, 92% of them with a count of one. The biggest ten clones account for about 11% of the sample. This receptor was taken from a man under 40 in good health. The sequenced material came from blood. Rearrangement joined TRBV19 to TRBJ1-1, with TRBD1 tentatively as D gene (6 bases match). Here the CDR3 is given as CASNNRVLDTEAFF. The bases read TGTGCCAGCAATAACAGGGTTTTAGACACTGAAGCTTTCTTT.